A single sample is the source of the 15 T cell receptor beta chains below, sequenced in a study of blood T cell repertoires in COVID-19. Profiling relied on immunoSEQ multiplex PCR, and the TCRdb table lists in-frame clones only, not all of them. The sample shows about 280,000 clones, about nine tenths of them seen only once. The sample comprised peripheral blood. All receptors come from a woman under 40 with COVID-19, enrolled during active disease.

V gene TRBV11-3 combines with J gene TRBJ2-1; D gene unclear. CDR1 is SGHNT, CDR2 YENEEA, per germline. Trimming stripped 3 bases from V and 4 bases from J, with 7 bases between. CDR3 length equals 13 residues. As DNA, the CDR3 is TGTGCCAGCAGCTTCGGCAGGTACAATGAGCAGTTCTTC. This sequence encodes CASSFGRYNEQFF.

This sequence joins TRBV6-4 and TRBJ2-1; TRBD2 matches at 8 bases. This CDR3 has 16 amino acids. V trimming: 8 bases; J trimming: 8 bases; junction bases outside the gene matches: 17. Germline CDR1 MRHNA, CDR2 SNTAGT. CDR3 coding DNA: TGTGCCAGCCCCTGGGGAGGGAGCGGGGGAGGCGATGAGCAGTTCTTC. Protein sequence: CASPWGGSGGGDEQFF.

The chain recombines TRBV6-6 with TRBJ1-2, with D tentatively TRBD1 (5 bases). The V and J ends lost 0 bases and 6 bases respectively, with 11 bases between them. Germline V gene sequence: CDR1 MNHNY, CDR2 SVGAGI (reference sequence). The CDR3 is 14 residues long. The CDR3 region is CASSYSSRVHGYTF. CDR3 sequence (DNA): TGTGCCAGCAGTTACTCGAGCAGGGTCCATGGCTACACCTTC.

Concerning this clone itself: Because it lacks the conserved phenylalanine or tryptophan at the end, this CDR3 is likely a read error. The chain employs TRBV30 and TRBJ1-1, with D unclear. Looked up from germline, CDR1 is GTSNPN and CDR2 is SVGIG (reference sequence). V lost 1 base and J lost 5, with 14 bases in between. CDR3 length: 14 amino acids. The CDR3 sequence: CAWSAWRRLTEAFL. DNA of the CDR3: TGTGCCTGGAGTGCCTGGCGGAGGCTGACTGAAGCTTTCCTT.

The chain joins TRBV5-1 to TRBJ2-1; maybe TRBD1 (6 bases). Germline V gives CDR1 SGHRS, CDR2 YFSETQ. The CDR3 covers 15 residues. V was pared by 6 bases and J by 6 bases, with 19 bases between. The CDR3 sequence is CASNLPGHTTNEQFF. Here the CDR3 DNA reads TGCGCCAGCAACCTACCGGGACACACGACCAATGAGCAGTTCTTC.

CDR3 nucleotide sequence: TGCGCCAGCAGCCCCGGGACAGGGGGTGAAGCTTTCTTT. Its translation: CASSPGTGGEAFF. The J gene is TRBJ1-1, the V gene TRBV5-1, with 11 bases aligning to TRBD1. Germline lookup yields CDR1 SGHRS and CDR2 YFSETQ. There are 13 residues in the CDR3. Trimming took 4 bases from V and 7 from J; bases not matched to a gene: 3.

The V call is TRBV11-1, the J call TRBJ2-7, with D possibly being TRBD1 (6 bases). CDR1 is SGHAT, CDR2 FQDESV, per germline (reference sequence). Deletions cut 7 bases from V and 0 bases from J, with 10 bases between. This CDR3 is built from 13 residues. The CDR3 sequence is CASNPDSSYEQYF. DNA of the CDR3: TGTGCCAGCAACCCGGACAGCTCCTACGAGCAGTACTTC.

J is TRBJ1-2 and V is TRBV7-2; D gene uncertain. Between the trimmed V and J ends, which lost 7 bases and 2 bases, there was a span of 14 bases. The CDR3 is made up of 14 amino acids. Per germline, CDR1 SGHTA and CDR2 FQGNSA. CDR3 loop: CASINEVLNYGYTF. CDR3 nucleotide sequence: TGTGCCAGCATCAACGAGGTACTAAACTATGGCTACACCTTC.

The rearrangement joins TRBV4-1 to TRBJ2-1, with D maybe TRBD1 (6 bases). The CDR3 sequence is 15 residues long. Germline V gene lookup returns CDR1 MGHRA and CDR2 YSYEKL. Trimming shortened V by 2 bases and J by 4 bases, and 12 bases separated the two germline ends. As DNA, the CDR3 is TGCGCCAGCAGCCAAAGCAGGGGAAATTACAATGAGCAGTTCTTC. Encoded protein: CASSQSRGNYNEQFF.

This chain links TRBV5-1 with TRBJ1-6; D gene uncertain. Deletions cut 5 bases from V and 0 bases from J, with 12 bases between. The CDR3 is made up of 16 amino acids. The germline V gene encodes CDR1 SGHRS and CDR2 YFSETQ. The CDR3 spells CASRYGSSSYNSPLHF. Written as DNA, the CDR3 is TGCGCCAGCAGGTATGGGAGTAGCTCCTATAATTCACCCCTCCACTTT.

This clone appeared a few times. The chain has TRBV13 and TRBJ1-2; D remains unclear. The CDR3 extends over 13 amino acids. V was trimmed by 2 bases and J by 2 bases, leaving 6 bases between them. CDR1 is PRHDT and CDR2 is FYEKMQ in the germline V gene (reference sequence). The DNA of the CDR3 is TGTGCCAGCAGCTTATTGGCAAACTATGGCTACACCTTC. It encodes CASSLLANYGYTF.

The chain uses TRBV5-1 and TRBJ1-1; D unclear. Looked up from germline, CDR1 is SGHRS and CDR2 is YFSETQ. This CDR3 has 15 residues. Trimming left V 0 bases short and J 8 bases short, with 17 bases between. The CDR3 loop is CASSLGETRADEAFF. DNA of the CDR3: TGCGCCAGCAGCTTGGGTGAAACAAGAGCGGACGAAGCTTTCTTT.

This chain links TRBV6-5 with TRBJ1-5, with a weak D call TRBD1 (5 bases). The germline CDR1 and CDR2 sequences are MNHEY and SVGAGI. This CDR3 contains 13 residues. CDR3 nucleotide sequence: TGTGTTGCGCGCCAGGGAGGATATCAGCCCCAGCATTTT. This sequence encodes CVARQGGYQPQHF.

The chain is built from TRBV2 and TRBJ1-1; D not certain. The CDR3 contains 13 residues. Looked up from germline, CDR1 is SNHLY and CDR2 is FYNNEI. Trimming stripped 3 bases from V and 6 bases from J, with 11 bases between. CDR3 residues: CASSEGELAEAFF. The CDR3 coding sequence is TGTGCCAGCAGTGAGGGCGAGCTCGCTGAAGCTTTCTTT.

With regard to this clone: Different DNA sequences within this sample yield the same CDR3. The chain uses TRBV4-1 and TRBJ2-6; D gene unclear. V shed 4 bases and J shed 0 bases, with 4 bases lying between them. There are 14 residues in the CDR3. CDR1 and CDR2 from the germline V gene are MGHRA and YSYEKL. In DNA form, the CDR3 reads TGCGCCAGCAGCCTCAACTCTGGGGCCAACGTCCTGACTTTC. Translating gives CASSLNSGANVLTF.